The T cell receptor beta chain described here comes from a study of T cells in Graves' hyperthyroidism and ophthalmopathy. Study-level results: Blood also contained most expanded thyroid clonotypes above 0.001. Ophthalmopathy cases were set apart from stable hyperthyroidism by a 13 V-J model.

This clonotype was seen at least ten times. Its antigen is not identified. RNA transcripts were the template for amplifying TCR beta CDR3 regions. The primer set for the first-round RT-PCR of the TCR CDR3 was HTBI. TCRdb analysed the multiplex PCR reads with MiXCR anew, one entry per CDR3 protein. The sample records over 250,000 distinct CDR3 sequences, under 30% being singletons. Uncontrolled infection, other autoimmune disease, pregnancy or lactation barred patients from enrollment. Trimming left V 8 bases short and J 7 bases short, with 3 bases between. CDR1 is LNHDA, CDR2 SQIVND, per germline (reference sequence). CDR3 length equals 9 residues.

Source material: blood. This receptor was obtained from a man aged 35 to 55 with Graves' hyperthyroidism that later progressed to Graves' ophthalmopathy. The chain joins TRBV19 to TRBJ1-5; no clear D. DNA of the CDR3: TGTGCCAGTTTGCAGCCCCAGCATTTT. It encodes CASLQPQHF.